These 25 T cell receptor beta chains share one sample of origin, sequenced in a study of blood T cell repertoires in COVID-19. Clones were sequenced by immunoSEQ multiplex PCR, and TCRdb holds only the in-frame ones, with some missing. Of 150,000 to 200,000 clones in the sample, 84% were seen once. The sample comprised peripheral blood. These receptors were collected from a man between 18 and 29 years old with active or convalescent COVID-19.

This sequence joins TRBV30 and TRBJ1-6, with D perhaps TRBD1 (5 bases). The V end lost 3 bases, the J end lost 9 bases, and 18 bases lay between the germline ends. Germline-derived CDR1 and CDR2 are GTSNPN and SVGIG (reference sequence). This CDR3 region has 15 residues. As DNA, the CDR3 is TGTGCCTGGAGGTTATCAGGGACTTCGGGTTCACCCCTCCACTTT. Residues: CAWRLSGTSGSPLHF.

This sequence joins TRBV29-1 and TRBJ2-7; 7 bases align to TRBD1. This CDR3 has 14 amino acids. V was pared by 4 bases and J by 7 bases, with 13 bases of the junction left unmatched. Germline-derived CDR1 and CDR2 are SQVTM and ANQGSEA. The CDR3 loop reads CSVAPTGVSGEQYF. The CDR3 bases are TGCAGCGTTGCCCCTACAGGGGTGAGTGGAGAGCAGTACTTC.

The chain couples TRBV19 to TRBJ2-7; the D gene is possibly TRBD1 (5 bases). Germline V CDR1 and CDR2: LNHDA, SQIVND (reference sequence). V lost 2 bases, J lost 2 bases, and 13 bases lay in between. The CDR3 runs to 15 residues. The CDR3 nucleotides are TGTGCCAGTAGTATACAGGGTACGACACCCTACGAGCAGTACTTC. It codes for CASSIQGTTPYEQYF.

Notes on this clone: One junction end disagrees with the germline gene, perhaps due to a read error. The chain combines TRBV6-5 with TRBJ2-2; D perhaps matches TRBD1 (6 bases). The CDR3 sequence is 15 residues long. The germline gives CDR1 MNHEY, CDR2 SVGAGI. The DNA of the CDR3 is TGTGCCAGCAGTTATTGGCAGGGGATGTATCGGGGAGCTGTTTTT. Protein: CASSYWQGMYRGAVF.

The chain uses TRBV21-1 and TRBJ1-5; whether TRBD1, the table's D call, matches the DNA was not checked. TRBV21-1 is a pseudogene segment. This CDR3 region has 18 residues. This CDR3 reads CASSNYLLGVYSNQPQHF. The CDR3 DNA sequence: TGTGCCAGCAGCAATTACCTCCTAGGGGTTTATAGCAATCAGCCCCAGCATTTT.

This clone was counted a single time. This chain joins TRBV6-6 and TRBJ1-2; possibly TRBD1 for D (6 bases). From germline, CDR1 is MNHNY and CDR2 SVGAGI (reference sequence). The CDR3 is 15 amino acids. V lost 4 bases to trimming and J lost 2 bases, with 14 bases between them. CDR3 loop: CASSSSGGLNYGYTF. As DNA, the CDR3 is TGTGCCAGCAGTTCCTCCGGGGGGCTGAACTATGGCTACACCTTC.

V and J are TRBV6-5 and TRBJ2-3; D gene unclear. Trimming left V 0 bases short and J 5 bases short, with 12 bases between. The germline V gene encodes CDR1 MNHEY and CDR2 SVGAGI. The CDR3 loop spans 15 amino acids. The CDR3 sequence is CASSYSTGGVDTQYF. CDR3 in DNA: TGTGCCAGCAGTTACTCGACTGGTGGCGTAGATACGCAGTATTTT.

The V and J genes are TRBV6-5 and TRBJ1-2, with TRBD1 matching over 8 bases. Germline-derived CDR1 and CDR2 are MNHEY and SVGAGI. The J segment lost 2 bases and the V segment lost 11 bases, leaving 7 bases of the junction unmatched. The CDR3 sequence is 13 residues long. The CDR3 DNA reads TGTGCCGCAGGGGGCCGACTAAACTATGGCTACACCTTC. Translating it yields CAAGGRLNYGYTF.

V is TRBV5-1 and J is TRBJ2-1; TRBD2 aligns across 7 bases. CDR1 is SGHRS, CDR2 YFSETQ, per germline. The CDR3 runs to 14 residues. Unmatched junction bases numbered 6, after V lost 2 bases and J lost 7 bases. The CDR3: CASSFAGDGNEQFF. Written as DNA, the CDR3 is TGCGCCAGCAGCTTTGCGGGAGATGGGAATGAGCAGTTCTTC.

This chain uses TRBV24-1 with TRBJ2-1; D may be TRBD1 (6 bases). Deletions cut 5 bases from V and 1 base from J, with 14 bases between. The CDR3 sequence is 16 residues long. Germline-derived CDR1 and CDR2 are KGHDR and SFDVKD. In DNA, the CDR3 is TGTGCCACCAGTGTCCCGGGACAACCTTCCTACAATGAGCAGTTCTTC. Protein: CATSVPGQPSYNEQFF.

The chain combines TRBV25-1 with TRBJ2-7, with 7 nucleotides matching TRBD1. The trim removed 8 bases at V and 3 bases at J, leaving 13 bases unmatched. Germline assignment: CDR1 MGHDK and CDR2 SYGVNS. The CDR3 length is 15 residues. The CDR3 here is CASSALRQGNYEQYF. CDR3 nucleotides: TGTGCCAGCTCTGCCTTGCGACAGGGTAACTACGAGCAGTACTTC.

The chain joins TRBV5-8 to TRBJ2-2; tentative D call: TRBD2 (5 bases). The CDR3 has 12 residues. Trimming left V 5 bases short and J 4 bases short, with 6 bases between. Per the germline V gene, CDR1 is SGHTS and CDR2 is YDEGEE. The chain's CDR3 is CASREVTGELFF. The CDR3 DNA reads as TGTGCCAGCAGGGAGGTCACCGGGGAGCTGTTTTTT. The whole variable domain, filled in from reference TRBV5-8 and TRBJ2-2, reads EAGVTQSPTHLIKTRGQQATLRCSPISGHTSVYWYQQALGLGLQFLLWYDEGEERNRGNFPPRFSGRQFPNYSSELNVNALELEDSALYLCASREVTGELFFGEGSRLTVL.

Concerning this clone itself: The junction departs from germline at one end; a sequencing error may be responsible. J is TRBJ1-2 and V is TRBV5-1; tentative D call: TRBD1 (5 bases). Germline CDR1 SGHRS, CDR2 YFSETQ. The CDR3 consists of 13 residues. The CDR3 nucleotides are TGCGCCAGCAGCCCGGGACTCAGATATGCCTACACCTTC. Its translation: CASSPGLRYAYTF.

This chain joins TRBV11-2 and TRBJ2-3; no firm D call. V lost 3 bases, J lost 2 bases, and 6 bases lay in between. The CDR3 loop spans 13 amino acids. CDR1 and CDR2 from the germline V gene are SGHAT and FQNNGV. The CDR3 nucleotides read TGTGCCAGCAGCTTCGAGGTCACAGATACGCAGTATTTT. Amino acid sequence: CASSFEVTDTQYF.

V and J are TRBV6-2 or TRBV6-3 and TRBJ1-2; maybe TRBD1 (6 bases). With 5 bases removed from V and 7 bases from J, the gap between germline ends came to 17 bases. The CDR3 is 14 amino acids. Germline CDR1 reads MNHEY; CDR2 reads SVGEGT. CDR3 nucleotide sequence: TGTGCCAGCAGTCCGGGACAACCAAGGCGTGGCTACACCTTC. This sequence encodes CASSPGQPRRGYTF.

This chain connects TRBV7-2 to TRBJ2-7, with 10 bases matching TRBD1. CDR1 and CDR2 (germline): SGHTA, FQGNSA. Trimming removed 5 bases from V and 7 bases from J; junction bases left unmatched: 11. The CDR3 is made up of 15 amino acids. The DNA of the CDR3 is TGTGCCAGCAGCCCAGCCGGGACAGGGGCAGGGGAGCAGTACTTC. This encodes CASSPAGTGAGEQYF. Using reference TRBV7-2 and TRBJ2-7 for the parts outside the CDR3, the full variable domain is GAGVSQSPSNKVTEKGKDVELRCDPISGHTALYWYRQSLGQGLEFLIYFQGNSAPDKSGLPSDRFSAERTGGSVSTLTIQRTQQEDSAVYLCASSPAGTGAGEQYFGPGTRLTVT.

The chain couples TRBV6-2 or TRBV6-3 to TRBJ2-2; D is ambiguous. Trimming took 2 bases from V and 2 from J, leaving 9 bases between them. This CDR3 has 15 residues. Germline values: CDR1 MNHEY, CDR2 SVGEGT. In DNA form, the CDR3 reads TGTGCCAGCAGTTACAGCCGTTTTAACACCGGGGAGCTGTTTTTT. Translating it yields CASSYSRFNTGELFF.

V is TRBV13 and J is TRBJ2-4, with 8 bases aligning to TRBD1. The CDR3 has 18 residues. Germline V CDR1 and CDR2: PRHDT, FYEKMQ (reference sequence). J lost 7 bases, V lost 1 base, and 15 bases had no gene match. The CDR3 reads CASSLAVLQGARGNIQYF. The CDR3 coding sequence is TGTGCCAGCAGCTTAGCGGTCCTCCAGGGGGCCAGAGGGAACATTCAGTACTTC.

The table lists this clone with a count of one. The chain is built from TRBV5-1 and TRBJ1-5; D remains unclear. This CDR3 comprises 15 residues. Germline values: CDR1 SGHRS, CDR2 YFSETQ. V was shortened by 0 bases and J by 3 bases, with 10 bases between the two germline ends. CDR3 loop: CASSLEAGSNQPQHF. The CDR3 coding sequence is TGCGCCAGCAGCTTGGAGGCAGGCTCCAATCAGCCCCAGCATTTT.

The chain uses TRBV6-5 and TRBJ1-3; D uncertain. CDR1 and CDR2 from the germline V gene are MNHEY and SVGAGI. V gave up 3 bases and J gave up 4 bases, with 4 bases separating them. The CDR3 extends over 12 amino acids. Written as DNA, the CDR3 is TGTGCCAGCAGTTATGAGGGAAACACCATATATTTT. It translates to CASSYEGNTIYF.

V and J are TRBV7-3 and TRBJ1-5; a weak D match, TRBD1 (5 bases). The germline gives CDR1 SGHTA, CDR2 FQGTGA. V was pared by 4 bases and J by 6 bases, with 10 bases between. The CDR3 has 13 residues. CDR3 coding DNA: TGTGCCAGCAGCTCCCAAAGGGGTCAGCCCCAGCATTTT. Its protein product is CASSSQRGQPQHF.

This clone was observed once. The chain uses TRBV24-1 and TRBJ2-1; 11 nucleotides line up with TRBD1. CDR1 is KGHDR, CDR2 SFDVKD, per germline. The CDR3 is made up of 15 amino acids. V gave up 9 bases and J gave up 6 bases; unmatched junction bases: 9. The chain's CDR3 is CATGRPGTGGNEQFF. The CDR3 DNA reads TGTGCCACCGGGAGACCCGGGACAGGGGGCAATGAGCAGTTCTTC.

The V and J genes are TRBV19 and TRBJ1-2, with 9 positions matching TRBD1. V lost 3 bases and J lost 0; bases outside the gene matches: 5. CDR3 length equals 16 residues. The germline CDR1 and CDR2 sequences are LNHDA and SQIVND (reference sequence). CDR3 bases: TGTGCCAGTAGTATCGGACAGGGGCAAGCTAACTATGGCTACACCTTC. It specifies CASSIGQGQANYGYTF.

A single count supports this clone. This sequence joins TRBV19 and TRBJ2-7; D gene unclear. The germline V gene has CDR1 LNHDA and CDR2 SQIVND (reference sequence). Trimming took 1 base from V and 2 from J, leaving 6 bases between them. This CDR3 has 13 residues. The CDR3 spells CASSIAATYEQYF. CDR3 in DNA: TGTGCCAGTAGTATAGCTGCGACCTACGAGCAGTACTTC.

The CDR3 loop is CASSLADYYNEQFF. The CDR3 DNA sequence: TGCGCCAGCAGCTTGGCGGACTACTACAATGAGCAGTTCTTC. The chain couples TRBV5-1 to TRBJ2-1; tentative D call: TRBD2 (6 bases). This CDR3 comprises 14 residues. From germline, CDR1 is SGHRS and CDR2 YFSETQ. V lost 0 bases, J lost 3 bases, and 7 bases lay in between.